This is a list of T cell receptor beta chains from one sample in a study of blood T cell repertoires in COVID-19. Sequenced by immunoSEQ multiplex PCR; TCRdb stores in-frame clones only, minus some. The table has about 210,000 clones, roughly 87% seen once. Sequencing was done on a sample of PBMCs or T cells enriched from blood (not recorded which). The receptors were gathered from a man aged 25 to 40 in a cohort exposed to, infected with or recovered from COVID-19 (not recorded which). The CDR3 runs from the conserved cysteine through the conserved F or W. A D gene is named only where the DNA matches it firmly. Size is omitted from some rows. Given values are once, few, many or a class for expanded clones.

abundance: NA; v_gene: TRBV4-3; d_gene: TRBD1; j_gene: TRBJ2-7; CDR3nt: TGCGCCAGCAGCCCACGGACAGGGGCCTACGAGCAGTACTTC; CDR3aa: CASSPRTGAYEQYF
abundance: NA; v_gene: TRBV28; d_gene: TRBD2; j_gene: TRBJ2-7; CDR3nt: TGTGCCAGCCTTGGCGGGAGGCCCCCCTACGAGCAGTACTTC; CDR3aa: CASLGGRPPYEQYF
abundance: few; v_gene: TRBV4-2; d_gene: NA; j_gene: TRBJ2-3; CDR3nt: TGTGCCAGCAGCCAAGCCCCCCAGGTGGATACGCAGTATTTT; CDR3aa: CASSQAPQVDTQYF
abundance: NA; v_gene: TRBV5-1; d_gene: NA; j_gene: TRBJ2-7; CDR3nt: TGCGCCAGCAGCTTGGTGGAGGGAGGCTCCTACGAGCAGTACTTC; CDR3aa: CASSLVEGGSYEQYF
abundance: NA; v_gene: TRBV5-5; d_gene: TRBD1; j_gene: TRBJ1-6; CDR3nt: TGTGCCAGCAGCTTGGGTGACAGGGCCAATAATTCACCCCTCCACTTT; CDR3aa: CASSLGDRANNSPLHF
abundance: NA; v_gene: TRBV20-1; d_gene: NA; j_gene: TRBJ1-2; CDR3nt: TGCAGTGCGGGAGGGCCTCGAGACTACACCTTC; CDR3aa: CSAGGPRDYTF
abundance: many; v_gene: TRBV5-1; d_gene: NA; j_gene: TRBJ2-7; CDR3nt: TGCGCCAGCAGCTTGTCTTTCTCAGGACTTCACTACGAGCAGTACTTC; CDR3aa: CASSLSFSGLHYEQYF
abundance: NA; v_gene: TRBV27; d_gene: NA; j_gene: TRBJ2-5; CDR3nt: TGTGCCAGCAGTTTAGTGACGGGTCAAGAGACCCAGTACTTC; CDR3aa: CASSLVTGQETQYF
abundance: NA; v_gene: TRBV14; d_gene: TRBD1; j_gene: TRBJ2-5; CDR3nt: TGTGCCAGCAGCCCGGGACAGGCGTTACAAGAGACCCAGTACTTC; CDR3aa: CASSPGQALQETQYF
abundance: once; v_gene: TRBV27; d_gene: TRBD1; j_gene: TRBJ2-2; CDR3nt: TGTGCCAGCAGTTTCAGGACAGGGGGCACCGGGGAGCTGTTTTTT; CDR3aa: CASSFRTGGTGELFF
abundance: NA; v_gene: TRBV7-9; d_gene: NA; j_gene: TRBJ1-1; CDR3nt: TGTGCCAGCAGCTTAATAGCCGAGGAAGCTTTCTTT; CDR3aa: CASSLIAEEAFF
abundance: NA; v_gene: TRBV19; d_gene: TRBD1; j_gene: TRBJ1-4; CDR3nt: TGTGCCAGTAGTATAGTAGGAAACAGGGGGCGCGAAAAACTGTTTTTT; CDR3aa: CASSIVGNRGREKLFF
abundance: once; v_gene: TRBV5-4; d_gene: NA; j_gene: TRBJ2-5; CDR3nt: TGTGCCAGCAGCTTGGATTCAGGGCCCGGGGGGACCCAGTACTTC; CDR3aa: CASSLDSGPGGTQYF
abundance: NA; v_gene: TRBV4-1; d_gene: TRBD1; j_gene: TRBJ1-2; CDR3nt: TGCGCCAGCAGCCCGACAGGGGGCGGAGGTGGCTACACCTTC; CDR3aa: CASSPTGGGGGYTF
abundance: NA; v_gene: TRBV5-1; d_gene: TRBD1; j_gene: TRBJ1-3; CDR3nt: TGCGCCAGCAGCTCAACAGGGGTGGTACGTGGAAACACCATATATTTT; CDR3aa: CASSSTGVVRGNTIYF
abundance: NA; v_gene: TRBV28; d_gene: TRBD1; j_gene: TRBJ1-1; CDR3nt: TGTGCCAGCAGTTTTAGACAGGGCTCTGAAGCTTTCTTT; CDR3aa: CASSFRQGSEAFF
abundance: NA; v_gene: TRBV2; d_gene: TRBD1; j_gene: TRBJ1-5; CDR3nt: TGTGCCAGCAGTGTTTTGGGGACAGGGGACCAGCCCCAGCATTTT; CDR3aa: CASSVLGTGDQPQHF
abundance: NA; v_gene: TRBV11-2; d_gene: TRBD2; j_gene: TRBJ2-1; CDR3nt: TGTGCCAGCAGCTTTACTAGCGGGAGTTCCAATGAGCAGTTCTTC; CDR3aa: CASSFTSGSSNEQFF
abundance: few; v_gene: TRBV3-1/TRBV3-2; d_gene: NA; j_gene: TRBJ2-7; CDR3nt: TGTGCCAGCAGCCAAGACCCCCGGGGTTACGAGCAGTACTTC; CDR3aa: CASSQDPRGYEQYF
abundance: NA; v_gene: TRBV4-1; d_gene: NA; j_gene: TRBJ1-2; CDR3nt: TGCGCCAGCAGCCAGGACAGAAGTAACTATGGCTACACCTTC; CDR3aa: CASSQDRSNYGYTF
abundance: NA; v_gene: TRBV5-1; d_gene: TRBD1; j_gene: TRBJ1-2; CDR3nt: TGCGCCAGCAGCTTGTTTCACAGGGGCCATGGCTACACCTTC; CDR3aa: CASSLFHRGHGYTF
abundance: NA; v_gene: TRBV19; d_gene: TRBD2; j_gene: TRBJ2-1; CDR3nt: TGTGCCAGTAAACCGGGACTAGTTTCCTACAATGAGCAGTTCTTC; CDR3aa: CASKPGLVSYNEQFF